This T cell receptor beta chain originates from a study of blood T cells in healthy people across ages. Then a second PCR, running about 6 to 12 cycles, was carried out with a sample-barcoded 5' primer and a J-beta primer mix. MiXCR was run by TCRdb on the 5' RACE reads, yielding one entry per CDR3 protein. The sample shows roughly 800,000 distinct CDR3 sequences, roughly 64% of them seen only once. CDR1 SGDLS and CDR2 YYNGEE come from the germline V gene. This CDR3 has 14 residues. V lost 3 bases to trimming and J lost 11 bases, with 17 bases between them. The sequencing input was blood. The origin of this receptor is a man aged 25-45 years in good health. The genes are TRBV9 and TRBJ1-4; tentative D call: TRBD1 (6 bases). CDR3 DNA sequence: TGTGCCAGCAGCGAGACAGGTCTACCGGGGAAACTGTTTTTT. Protein sequence: CASSETGLPGKLFF.